This TCR beta chain was found in a study of blood T cells in healthy people across ages. There are 14 residues in the CDR3. CDR1 is MNHEY, CDR2 SVGAGI, per germline. The sample holds a few counts of this clonotype. At one end, the junction sequence differs from germline, possibly due to a read error. A second PCR, run for about 7 to 12 cycles, used a sample-barcoded 5' primer plus a J-beta primer mix. TCRdb independently ran MiXCR on the 5' RACE reads; one entry per CDR3 protein. The data hold around 1.7 million distinct CDR3 sequences, with roughly 28% observed a single time. This receptor was identified in a woman aged 25-40 years in good health. Sequencing was carried out using blood. The gene calls are TRBV6-5 and TRBJ2-7; D possibly corresponds to TRBD1 (6 bases). Here the CDR3 DNA reads TGTTCCAGCAGTTACGACAGGCCTTCCTACGAGCAGTACTTC. Its protein is CSSSYDRPSYEQYF.